The rows below give T cell receptor beta chains drawn from one sample of a study of T cell changes during pregnancy in multiple sclerosis. Measured with immunoSEQ multiplex PCR; TCRdb has only the in-frame clones, and not every one. This table has fewer than 55,000 clones, almost 90% appearing once. The sample here was peripheral blood, taken after pregnancy. These receptors all stem from a female donor in good health, enrolled as a control in a pregnancy study. Each CDR3 is given with its conserved first and last residue. Fields, in order: D gene, V gene, clone size, J gene, CDR3 protein, CDR3 DNA. The D gene is left open where the match is weak. Clone sizes are given selectively: once, few, many, or a class where the clone is expanded.

NA	TRBV6-5	NA	TRBJ2-3	CASSYSWGGDKDTQYF	TGTGCCAGCAGTTACAGTTGGGGGGGGGACAAAGATACGCAGTATTTT
TRBD2	TRBV5-4	NA	TRBJ2-7	CASSLSGRGEGQYF	TGTGCCAGCAGCTTGTCCGGTCGGGGGGAAGGGCAGTACTTC
TRBD1	TRBV7-9	NA	TRBJ2-7	CASNYAGGTGTYEQYF	TGTGCCAGCAACTACGCCGGAGGGACAGGGACCTACGAGCAGTACTTC
NA	TRBV7-2	NA	TRBJ2-2	CASSSPGGGTGLTGELFF	TGTGCCAGCAGCTCCCCTGGCGGGGGGACAGGGCTCACCGGGGAGCTGTTTTTT
NA	TRBV28	NA	TRBJ2-7	CASSAQFAGVDF	TGTGCCAGCAGTGCTCAATTCGCAGGGGTGGACTTC
NA	TRBV9	NA	TRBJ2-7	CASSRSGGGYEQYF	TGTGCCAGCAGCCGTTCTGGGGGCGGCTACGAGCAGTACTTC
NA	TRBV14	NA	TRBJ2-7	CASSGAFYEQYF	TGTGCCAGCAGTGGAGCCTTCTACGAGCAGTACTTC
TRBD2	TRBV6-1	NA	TRBJ2-2	CASSELAGGTGELFF	TGTGCCAGCAGTGAACTGGCGGGGGGCACCGGGGAGCTGTTTTTT
TRBD1	TRBV11-3	NA	TRBJ2-7	CASSSLAGGEQYF	TGTGCCAGCAGCTCGCTAGCAGGGGGCGAGCAGTACTTC
NA	TRBV4-2	once	TRBJ1-2	CASSPGRGEVYGYTF	TGTGCCAGCAGCCCGGGGCGGGGGGAGGTCTATGGCTACACCTTC
NA	TRBV4-3	NA	TRBJ2-7	CASSQSGVYEQYF	TGCGCCAGCAGCCAATCGGGGGTTTACGAGCAGTACTTC
NA	TRBV5-5	NA	TRBJ2-7	CASSLRKPRGQDDEQYF	TGTGCCAGCAGCTTGAGGAAACCCCGCGGGCAGGATGACGAGCAGTACTTC
TRBD1	TRBV11-2	NA	TRBJ1-1	CASSRDRGAEAFF	TGTGCCAGCAGCCGGGACAGAGGGGCGGAAGCTTTCTTT
TRBD1	TRBV27	NA	TRBJ1-5	CASSRQGNQPQHF	TGTGCCAGCAGTCGACAGGGGAATCAGCCCCAGCATTTT
TRBD1	TRBV4-1	NA	TRBJ2-7	CASSQVSGTGVSYEQYF	TGCGCCAGCAGCCAAGTATCCGGGACAGGGGTCTCCTACGAGCAGTACTTC
NA	TRBV18	NA	TRBJ1-3	CASSPDSASGNTIYF	TGTGCCAGCTCGCCGGACAGCGCCTCTGGAAACACCATATATTTT
NA	TRBV10-3	NA	TRBJ1-2	CAISDSAGRTYGYTF	TGTGCCATCAGTGATTCGGCAGGGCGTACCTATGGCTACACCTTC
TRBD1	TRBV5-4	NA	TRBJ1-4	CASSLTGTGRMEGEKLFF	TGTGCCAGCAGCTTAACCGGGACAGGGCGGATGGAGGGGGAAAAACTGTTTTTT
TRBD2	TRBV4-3	NA	TRBJ2-5	CASSQDRGLAGAQETQYF	TGCGCCAGCAGCCAAGATAGGGGACTAGCGGGGGCCCAAGAGACCCAGTACTTC
TRBD1	TRBV28	NA	TRBJ2-7	CASSLPSTSPTGYSYEQYF	TGTGCCAGCAGTTTACCATCAACCTCCCCGACAGGGTACTCCTACGAGCAGTACTTC
TRBD2	TRBV11-2	NA	TRBJ2-1	CASSSGLAGGRGYNEQFF	TGTGCCAGCAGCTCAGGACTAGCGGGAGGCCGAGGCTACAATGAGCAGTTCTTC
TRBD2	TRBV4-1	NA	TRBJ2-1	CASSQEERGALLLQWEQFF	TGCGCCAGCAGCCAGGAAGAGCGGGGGGCACTTCTCCTACAATGGGAGCAGTTCTTC
TRBD1	TRBV11-2	NA	TRBJ1-2	CASSLGPQGFGGYGYTF	TGTGCCAGCAGCTTAGGCCCACAGGGGTTTGGTGGCTATGGCTACACCTTC
NA	TRBV7-2	NA	TRBJ2-7	CASSQGGQLSYEQYF	TGTGCCAGCAGCCAGGGGGGACAGCTCTCCTACGAGCAGTACTTC
TRBD2	TRBV5-1	NA	TRBJ2-3	CASSLGPGTRPDTQYF	TGCGCCAGCAGCTTGGGCCCGGGGACTAGGCCAGATACGCAGTATTTT
NA	TRBV7-2	NA	TRBJ2-7	CASSSMGAPSYEQYF	TGTGCCAGCAGCTCAATGGGGGCTCCCTCCTACGAGCAGTACTTC
NA	TRBV6-5	NA	TRBJ2-3	CASTKTGGTDTQYF	TGTGCCAGCACCAAAACAGGAGGGACAGATACGCAGTATTTT
NA	TRBV4-2	NA	TRBJ2-5	CASSPDPARRETQYF	TGTGCCAGCAGCCCCGACCCCGCTAGGAGGGAGACCCAGTACTTC
NA	TRBV28	NA	TRBJ1-3	CASSRPGLGNTIYF	TGTGCCAGCAGTCGTCCAGGGCTTGGAAACACCATATATTTT
NA	TRBV18	NA	TRBJ2-7	CASSPKQGPYEQYF	TGTGCCAGCTCACCAAAACAGGGACCCTACGAGCAGTACTTC
TRBD1	TRBV11-2	NA	TRBJ1-6	CASSLGGQPHSPLHF	TGTGCCAGCAGCTTAGGGGGACAGCCTCATTCACCCCTCCACTTT
NA	TRBV11-3	few	TRBJ2-7	CASSLPAGKQYF	TGTGCCAGCAGCTTGCCAGCGGGCAAGCAGTACTTC
TRBD1	TRBV5-1	NA	TRBJ1-2	CASSSSGTGVYGYTF	TGCGCCAGCAGCTCATCTGGGACAGGGGTCTATGGCTACACCTTC
NA	TRBV4-3	NA	TRBJ1-1	CASSQDLQGNTEAFF	TGCGCCAGCAGCCAAGATTTACAGGGGAACACTGAAGCTTTCTTT
TRBD2	TRBV6-1	NA	TRBJ2-7	CASSKSGDPSEQYF	TGTGCCAGCAGTAAGAGCGGGGACCCCTCCGAGCAGTACTTC
NA	TRBV9	NA	TRBJ1-2	CASSVVTEANYGYTF	TGTGCCAGCAGCGTAGTCACGGAAGCGAACTATGGCTACACCTTC
TRBD2	TRBV6-5	NA	TRBJ2-7	CASSLQTVAGPYEQYF	TGTGCCAGCAGTTTACAGACGGTAGCGGGGCCCTACGAGCAGTACTTC
NA	TRBV7-3	NA	TRBJ2-2	CASAAGPGELFF	TGTGCCAGCGCGGCGGGACCCGGGGAGCTGTTTTTT
NA	TRBV5-1	NA	TRBJ2-5	CASASDVVETQYF	TGCGCCAGCGCCTCCGATGTAGTGGAGACCCAGTACTTC
NA	TRBV5-1	NA	TRBJ1-1	CASSGAMNTEAFF	TGCGCCAGCAGCGGTGCGATGAACACTGAAGCTTTCTTT
NA	TRBV30	once	TRBJ1-6	CAWSPDRPNSPLHF	TGTGCCTGGAGCCCGGACAGACCCAATTCACCCCTCCACTTT